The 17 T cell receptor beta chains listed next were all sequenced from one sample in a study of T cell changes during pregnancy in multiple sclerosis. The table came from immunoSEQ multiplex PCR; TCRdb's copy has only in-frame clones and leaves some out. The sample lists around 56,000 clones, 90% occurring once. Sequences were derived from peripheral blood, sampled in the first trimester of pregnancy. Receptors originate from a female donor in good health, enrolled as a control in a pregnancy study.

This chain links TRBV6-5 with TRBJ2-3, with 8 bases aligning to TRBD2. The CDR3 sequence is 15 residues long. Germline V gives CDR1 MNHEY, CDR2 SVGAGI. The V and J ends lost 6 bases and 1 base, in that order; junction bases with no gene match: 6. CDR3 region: CASRSGTRGTDTQYF. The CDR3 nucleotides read TGTGCCAGCAGATCCGGGACTAGGGGCACAGATACGCAGTATTTT.

Here the CDR3 reads CASRYGGYNQPQHF. The CDR3, as DNA: TGTGCCAGCAGGTATGGGGGGTACAATCAGCCCCAGCATTTT. J is TRBJ1-5 and V is TRBV6-5, with D possibly TRBD1 on 5 matching bases. The germline V gene encodes CDR1 MNHEY and CDR2 SVGAGI. CDR3 length: 14 amino acids. V was trimmed by 6 bases and J by 3 bases, leaving 12 bases between them.

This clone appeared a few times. The CDR3 loop reads CASRLSGDTQYF. CDR3 DNA sequence: TGTGCCAGTAGGCTTAGCGGGGATACGCAGTATTTT. This rearrangement joins TRBV19 to TRBJ2-3, with 7 bases fitting TRBD2. CDR3 size: 12 residues. V dropped 6 bases and J dropped 6; count of bases not matched to a gene: 3. Germline lookup yields CDR1 LNHDA and CDR2 SQIVND (reference sequence).

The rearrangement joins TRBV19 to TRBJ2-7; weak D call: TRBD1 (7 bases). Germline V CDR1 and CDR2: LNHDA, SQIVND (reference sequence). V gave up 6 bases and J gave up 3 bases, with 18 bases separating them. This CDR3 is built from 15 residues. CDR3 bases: TGTGCCAGTAGAATGGAGGGACAGCAGTTCTACGAGCAGTACTTC. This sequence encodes CASRMEGQQFYEQYF.

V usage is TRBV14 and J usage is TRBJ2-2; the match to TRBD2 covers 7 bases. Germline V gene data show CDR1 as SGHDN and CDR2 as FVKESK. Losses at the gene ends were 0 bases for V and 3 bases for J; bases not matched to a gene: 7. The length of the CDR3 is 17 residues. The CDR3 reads CASSQEVGGRDTGELFF. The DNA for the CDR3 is TGTGCCAGCAGCCAAGAAGTTGGCGGGAGAGACACCGGGGAGCTGTTTTTT.

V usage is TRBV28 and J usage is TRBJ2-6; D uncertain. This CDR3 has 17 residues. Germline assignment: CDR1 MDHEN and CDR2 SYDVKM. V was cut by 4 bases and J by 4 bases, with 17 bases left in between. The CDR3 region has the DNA TGTGCCAGCAGTTCCCCCACCCGCCCGGTGGGGGCCAACGTCCTGACTTTC. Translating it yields CASSSPTRPVGANVLTF.

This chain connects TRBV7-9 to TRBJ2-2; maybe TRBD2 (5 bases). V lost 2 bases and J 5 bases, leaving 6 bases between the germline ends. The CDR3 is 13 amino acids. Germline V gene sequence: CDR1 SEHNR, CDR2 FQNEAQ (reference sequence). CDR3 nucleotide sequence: TGTGCCAGCAGCTTACCGGGGACCGGGGAGCTGTTTTTT. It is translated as CASSLPGTGELFF.

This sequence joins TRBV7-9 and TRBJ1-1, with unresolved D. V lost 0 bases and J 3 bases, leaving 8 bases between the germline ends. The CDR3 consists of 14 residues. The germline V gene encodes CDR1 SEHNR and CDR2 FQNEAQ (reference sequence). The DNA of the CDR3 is TGTGCCAGCAGCTTAGCGCCGGCGGACACTGAAGCTTTCTTT. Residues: CASSLAPADTEAFF.

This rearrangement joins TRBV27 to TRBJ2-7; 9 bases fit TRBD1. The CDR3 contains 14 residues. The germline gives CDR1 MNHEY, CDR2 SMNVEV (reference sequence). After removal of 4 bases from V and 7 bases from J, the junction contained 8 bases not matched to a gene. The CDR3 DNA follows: TGTGCCAGCAGTTCGGGACAGGGCTTGAGGGAGCAGTACTTC. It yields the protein CASSSGQGLREQYF.

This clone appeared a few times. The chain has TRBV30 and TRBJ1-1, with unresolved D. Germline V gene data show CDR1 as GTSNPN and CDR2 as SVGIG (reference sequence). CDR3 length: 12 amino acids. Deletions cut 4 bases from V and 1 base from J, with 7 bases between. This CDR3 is CAWNPGNTEAFF. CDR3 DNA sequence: TGTGCCTGGAACCCCGGGAACACTGAAGCTTTCTTT.

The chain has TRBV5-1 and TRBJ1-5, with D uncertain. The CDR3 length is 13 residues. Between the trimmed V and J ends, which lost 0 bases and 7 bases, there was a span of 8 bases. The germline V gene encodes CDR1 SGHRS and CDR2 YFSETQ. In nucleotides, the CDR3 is TGCGCCAGCAGCTTGGTTCCCTTCCAGCCCCAGCATTTT. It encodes CASSLVPFQPQHF.

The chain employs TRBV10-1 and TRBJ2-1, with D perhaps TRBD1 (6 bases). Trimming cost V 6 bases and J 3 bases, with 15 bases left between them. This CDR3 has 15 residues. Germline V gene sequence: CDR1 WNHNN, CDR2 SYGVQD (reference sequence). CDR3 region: CASRIKGDLYNEQFF. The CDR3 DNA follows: TGCGCCAGCAGGATCAAGGGGGACCTCTACAATGAGCAGTTCTTC.

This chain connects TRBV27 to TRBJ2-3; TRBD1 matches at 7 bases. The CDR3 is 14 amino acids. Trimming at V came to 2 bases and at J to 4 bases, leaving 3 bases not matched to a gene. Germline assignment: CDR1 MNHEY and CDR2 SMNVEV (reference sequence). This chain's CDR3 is CASSLQQGADTQYF. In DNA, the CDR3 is TGTGCCAGCAGTTTACAGCAGGGGGCAGATACGCAGTATTTT.

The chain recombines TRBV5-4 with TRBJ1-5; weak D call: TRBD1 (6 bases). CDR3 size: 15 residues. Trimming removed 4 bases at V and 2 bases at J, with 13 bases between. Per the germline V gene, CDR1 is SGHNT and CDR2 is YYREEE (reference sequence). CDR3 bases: TGTGCCAGCAGCATAAAACAGGGTCGCAATCAGCCCCAGCATTTT. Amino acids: CASSIKQGRNQPQHF.

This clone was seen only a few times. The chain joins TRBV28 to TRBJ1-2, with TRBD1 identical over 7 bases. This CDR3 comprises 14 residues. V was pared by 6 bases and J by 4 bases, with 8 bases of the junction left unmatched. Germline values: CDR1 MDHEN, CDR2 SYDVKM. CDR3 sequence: CASSKGGQFYGYTF. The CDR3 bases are TGTGCCAGCAGCAAGGGGGGACAGTTCTATGGCTACACCTTC.

The CDR3 region is CASSGQSYEQYF. In DNA form, the CDR3 reads TGCGCCAGTTCGGGACAGTCCTACGAGCAGTACTTC. V usage is TRBV10-2 and J usage is TRBJ2-7; 7 positions agree with TRBD1. The CDR3 spans 12 residues. From germline, CDR1 is WSHSY and CDR2 SAAADI. With V trimmed by 9 bases and J by 1 base, 3 bases remained unmatched.

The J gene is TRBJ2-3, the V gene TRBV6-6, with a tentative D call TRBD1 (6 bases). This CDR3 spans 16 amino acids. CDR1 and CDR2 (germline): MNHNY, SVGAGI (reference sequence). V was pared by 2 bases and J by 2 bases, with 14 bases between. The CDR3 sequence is CASSYRSGADTDTQYF. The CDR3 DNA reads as TGTGCCAGCAGTTACCGGTCAGGGGCGGACACAGATACGCAGTATTTT.